One sample yielded the 9 T cell receptor beta chains listed below, sequenced in a study of metastatic and nonmetastatic thyroid tumors. Through MiXCR, TCRdb re-clonotyped the PCR reads. The profile shows about 23,000 clones, around 20% of them singletons. Each patient went into thyroid surgery without having received any treatment. Sequenced material: blood. These receptors were taken from a female donor with papillary thyroid cancer or a benign thyroid nodule (not recorded which). Some clones in this sample may be carry-over from other donors' samples.

This clone was counted at least ten times. A clone one base away is much larger, so this may be a read error. The same CDR3 is also encoded by other DNA sequences in this sample. The V gene is TRBV11-3, the J gene TRBJ2-1, with 9 bases identical to TRBD2. V lost 5 bases, J lost 7 bases, and 9 bases stayed unmatched. CDR1 is SGHNT, CDR2 YENEEA, per germline. There are 15 residues in the CDR3. DNA of the CDR3: TGTGCCAGCAGCCGCGGAGCGGGAGGAGGGAATGAGCAGTTCTTC. Protein sequence: CASSRGAGGGNEQFF.

The chain is built from TRBV28 and TRBJ2-7; 10 bases agree with TRBD2. The germline CDR1 and CDR2 sequences are MDHEN and SYDVKM. With V trimmed by 8 bases and J by 6 bases, 13 bases remained unmatched. The CDR3 extends over 15 amino acids. CDR3: CASCSGLAGVGEQYF. The CDR3 DNA follows: TGTGCCAGCTGTTCGGGGCTAGCGGGAGTAGGCGAGCAGTACTTC.

This clone was seen ten or more times. The chain combines TRBV4-3 with TRBJ2-1, with D perhaps matching TRBD2 (5 bases). The CDR3 length is 14 residues. Germline V gene sequence: CDR1 LGHNA, CDR2 YSLEER. Between the trimmed V and J ends, which lost 3 bases and 7 bases, there was a span of 13 bases. Here the CDR3 reads CASSQPDSTNEQFF. CDR3 coding DNA: TGCGCCAGCAGCCAGCCGGACTCGACAAATGAGCAGTTCTTC.

A single count supports this clone. The rearrangement uses TRBV7-2 and TRBJ2-4; D might be TRBD1 (5 bases). Germline CDR1 and CDR2: SGHTA and FQGNSA. V was shortened by 5 bases and J by 9 bases, with 20 bases between the two germline ends. The CDR3 extends over 15 amino acids. CDR3 loop: CASSAWVQAVSIQYF. CDR3 sequence (DNA): TGTGCCAGCAGCGCTTGGGTACAGGCAGTTTCCATTCAGTACTTC.

This clone was observed at least ten times. The chain carries TRBV20-1 and TRBJ1-6; D not certain. The CDR3 covers 15 residues. V gave up 0 bases and J gave up 9 bases, with 15 bases separating them. The V gene's germline CDR1 is DFQATT and CDR2 SNEGSKA (reference sequence). The CDR3 DNA reads TGCAGTGCTAGAGACACCCTACACCGGGGTTCACCCCTCCACTTT. It translates to CSARDTLHRGSPLHF.

The sample holds many counts of this clone. J is TRBJ2-4 and V is TRBV27; D uncertain. CDR1 and CDR2 from the germline V gene are MNHEY and SMNVEV (reference sequence). Deletions cut 5 bases from V and 3 bases from J, with 14 bases between. This CDR3 has 15 residues. CDR3 in DNA: TGTGCCAGCAGTCCACTCGGTATAAGCAAAAACATTCAGTACTTC. Its protein product is CASSPLGISKNIQYF.

This clone has ten or more counts. One end of the junction varies from germline; a read error may be responsible. Other DNA sequences in the sample encode the same CDR3. V is TRBV9 and J is TRBJ2-1; TRBD2 might be the D (5 bases). Germline V gene data show CDR1 as SGDLS and CDR2 as YYNGEE. The CDR3 consists of 13 residues. CDR3 DNA: TGTGCCAGCAGCGAACGGACTGGCGAAAAGCAGTTCTTT. This encodes CASSERTGEKQFF.

This clone was detected a few times. The rearrangement links TRBV28 to TRBJ2-2, with TRBD2 matching 13 bases. This CDR3 has 16 amino acids. CDR1 is MDHEN and CDR2 is SYDVKM in the germline V gene. V gave up 6 bases and J gave up 9 bases; unmatched junction bases: 10. The CDR3 loop is CASSDGTSGAVWELFF. The CDR3 DNA reads as TGTGCCAGCAGCGACGGGACTAGCGGGGCAGTTTGGGAGCTGTTTTTT.

This clone occurred a few times. The genes are TRBV6-2 or TRBV6-3 and TRBJ2-1, with 7 bases fitting TRBD2. In germline, CDR1 is MNHEY, CDR2 SVGEGT. This CDR3 contains 19 residues. With 0 bases clipped from V and 7 bases from J, the junction kept 18 bases outside the gene matches. The CDR3 protein is CASSYSSLFWWGGVNEQFF. The CDR3 nucleotides read TGTGCCAGCAGTTACTCGAGCCTCTTTTGGTGGGGGGGTGTAAATGAGCAGTTCTTC.